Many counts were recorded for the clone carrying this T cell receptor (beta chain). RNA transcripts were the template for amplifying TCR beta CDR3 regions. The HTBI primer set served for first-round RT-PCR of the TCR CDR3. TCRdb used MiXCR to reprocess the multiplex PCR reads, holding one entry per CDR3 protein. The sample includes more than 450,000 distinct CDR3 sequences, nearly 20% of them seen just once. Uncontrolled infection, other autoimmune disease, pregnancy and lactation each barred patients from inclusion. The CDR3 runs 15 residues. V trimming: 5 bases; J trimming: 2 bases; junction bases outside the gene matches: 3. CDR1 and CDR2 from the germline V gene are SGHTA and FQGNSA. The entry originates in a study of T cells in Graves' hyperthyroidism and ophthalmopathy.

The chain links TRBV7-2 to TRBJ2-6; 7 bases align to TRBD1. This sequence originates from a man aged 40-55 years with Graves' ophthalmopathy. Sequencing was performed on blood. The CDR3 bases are TGTGCCAGCAGCGTACAGGGGCCTGGGGCCAACGTCCTGACTTTC. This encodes CASSVQGPGANVLTF. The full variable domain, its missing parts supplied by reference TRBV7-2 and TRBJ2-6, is GAGVSQSPSNKVTEKGKDVELRCDPISGHTALYWYRQSLGQGLEFLIYFQGNSAPDKSGLPSDRFSAERTGGSVSTLTIQRTQQEDSAVYLCASSVQGPGANVLTFGAGSRLTVL.